These 9 T cell receptor beta chains came from one sample sequenced in a study of identical twins. TCRdb used MiXCR to reprocess the 5' RACE reads, holding one entry per CDR3 protein. The table lists some 300,000 distinct CDR3 sequences, over 9% of them singletons. These sequences were also reported in another study, on yellow fever vaccine responses in identical twins.

Sequenced sample: CD8+ T cells sorted from blood. Every receptor here comes from a young woman in good health.

Only a few counts were recorded for this clonotype. This chain links TRBV4-2 with TRBJ2-1, with 8 bases matching TRBD2. Germline CDR1 is LGHNA and CDR2 is YNFKEQ. CDR3 length: 17 amino acids. J gave up 7 bases and V 5 bases, and 16 bases lay outside the gene matches. The CDR3 sequence is CASSEGFPGLAENEQFF. CDR3 DNA sequence: TGTGCCAGCAGCGAAGGTTTTCCTGGACTAGCCGAAAATGAGCAGTTCTTC.

In this sample, this clonotype turned up many times. The chain uses TRBV15 and TRBJ2-2, with 8 bases that match TRBD1. Germline loops: CDR1 LNHNV, CDR2 YYDKDF (reference sequence). The CDR3 sequence is 15 residues long. J was trimmed by 3 bases and V by 0 bases; bases with no gene match: 0. CDR3 in amino acids: CATSREQGDTGELFF. Written as DNA, the CDR3 is TGTGCCACCAGCAGAGAACAGGGGGACACCGGGGAGCTGTTTTTT.

This chain uses TRBV2 with TRBJ2-7; 11 bases align to TRBD1. There are 13 residues in the CDR3. The J segment lost 6 bases and the V segment lost 10 bases, leaving 8 bases of the junction unmatched. Germline CDR1 SNHLY, CDR2 FYNNEI. Written as DNA, the CDR3 is TGTGCCATCGATCCGGGACAGGGGGGCGAGCAGTACTTC. This translates into CAIDPGQGGEQYF.

This clonotype has a handful of counts. The rearrangement joins TRBV27 to TRBJ1-4; D is unclear. Germline-derived CDR1 and CDR2 are MNHEY and SMNVEV (reference sequence). This CDR3 is built from 15 residues. V lost 4 bases to trimming and J lost 6 bases, with 15 bases between them. The CDR3 sequence: CASSSQRLSDEKLFF. The CDR3 bases are TGTGCCAGCAGTTCCCAAAGGCTCTCGGATGAAAAACTGTTTTTT.

This clonotype showed up many times. The rearrangement joins TRBV20-1 to TRBJ2-7; D possibly uses TRBD1 or TRBD2 (5 bases each). The ends were cut back, 6 bases at V and 1 base at J, with 13 bases in the middle. CDR3 length: 13 residues. Germline loops: CDR1 DFQATT, CDR2 SNEGSKA (reference sequence). CDR3 DNA sequence: TGCAGTGCCCCGGGGCGTGAATCCTACGAGCAGTACTTC. Amino acids: CSAPGRESYEQYF.

This clonotype has ten or more counts. The rearrangement links TRBV4-2 to TRBJ2-1; 9 bases map to TRBD2. The CDR3 extends over 16 amino acids. The trim removed 0 bases at V and 7 bases at J, leaving 7 bases unmatched. Germline CDR1 reads LGHNA; CDR2 reads YNFKEQ. The DNA for the CDR3 is TGTGCCAGCAGCCAAGATCTGGCGGGGGGGCCAAATGAGCAGTTCTTC. Protein sequence: CASSQDLAGGPNEQFF.

The chain uses TRBV10-3 and TRBJ2-2; tentatively, D is TRBD1 (6 bases). Trimming cost V 0 bases and J 4 bases, with 12 bases left between them. This CDR3 has 16 residues. Germline V gives CDR1 ENHRY, CDR2 SYGVKD. The CDR3 reads CAISESWTRGTGELFF. CDR3 coding DNA: TGTGCCATCAGTGAGTCTTGGACCAGGGGCACCGGGGAGCTGTTTTTT.

In its sample, this clonotype was seen a few times. The rearrangement joins TRBV20-1 to TRBJ2-3; 9 bases are shared with TRBD2. Per germline, CDR1 DFQATT and CDR2 SNEGSKA (reference sequence). CDR3 length equals 17 residues. The J segment lost 5 bases and the V segment lost 0 bases, leaving 12 bases of the junction unmatched. CDR3 DNA: TGCAGTGCTAGAGATGGTTCGAGCGGGAGGAATGTAGATACGCAGTATTTT. Its translation is CSARDGSSGRNVDTQYF.

Ten or more counts support this clonotype. The chain has TRBV7-9 and TRBJ2-5; D gene uncertain. Between the trimmed V and J ends, which lost 3 bases and 8 bases, there was a span of 7 bases. Germline CDR1 and CDR2: SEHNR and FQNEAQ (reference sequence). CDR3 size: 11 residues. This CDR3 is CASSLWDTQYF. CDR3 sequence (DNA): TGTGCCAGCAGCTTGTGGGATACCCAGTACTTC.